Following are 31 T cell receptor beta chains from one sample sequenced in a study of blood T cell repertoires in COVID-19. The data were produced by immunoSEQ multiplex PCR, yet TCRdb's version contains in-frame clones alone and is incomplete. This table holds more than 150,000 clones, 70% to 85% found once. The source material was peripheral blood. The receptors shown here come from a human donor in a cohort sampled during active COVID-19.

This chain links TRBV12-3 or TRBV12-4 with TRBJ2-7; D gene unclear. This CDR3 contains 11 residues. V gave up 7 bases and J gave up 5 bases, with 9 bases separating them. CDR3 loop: CASKRGDEQYF. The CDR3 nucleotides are TGTGCCAGCAAACGAGGTGACGAGCAGTACTTC.

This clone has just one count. This chain's CDR3 is CASSHARGETQYF. The CDR3 bases are TGTGCCAGCAGCCACGCGAGAGGGGAGACCCAGTACTTC. The chain uses TRBV3-1 (or the pseudogene TRBV3-2) and TRBJ2-5; possibly TRBD2 for D (5 bases). This CDR3 is 13 amino acids long. The V gene's germline CDR1 is LGHDT and CDR2 YNNKEL (reference sequence). Between the trimmed V and J ends, which lost 3 bases and 5 bases, there was a span of 10 bases.

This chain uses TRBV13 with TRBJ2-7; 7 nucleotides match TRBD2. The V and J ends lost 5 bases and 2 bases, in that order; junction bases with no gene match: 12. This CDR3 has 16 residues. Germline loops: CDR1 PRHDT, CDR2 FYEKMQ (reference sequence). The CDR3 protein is CASSLGWGGETYEQYF. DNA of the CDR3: TGTGCCAGCAGCCTGGGCTGGGGAGGGGAAACCTACGAGCAGTACTTC.

For the CDR3, the DNA is TGTGCCAGCGCCAAGGGACAGGGGGACGAAAAACTGTTTTTT. As protein: CASAKGQGDEKLFF. The rearrangement uses TRBV2 and TRBJ1-4; 11 nucleotides line up with TRBD1. This CDR3 has 14 amino acids. CDR1 SNHLY and CDR2 FYNNEI come from the germline V gene. The ends lost 8 bases at V and 8 bases at J; junction bases unmatched: 7.

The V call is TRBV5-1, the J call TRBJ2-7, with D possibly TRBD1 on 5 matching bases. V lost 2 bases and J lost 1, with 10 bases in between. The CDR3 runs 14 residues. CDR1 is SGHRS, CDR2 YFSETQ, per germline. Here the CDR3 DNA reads TGCGCCAGCAGCTTTTCGACAGAGTCCTACGAGCAGTACTTC. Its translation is CASSFSTESYEQYF.

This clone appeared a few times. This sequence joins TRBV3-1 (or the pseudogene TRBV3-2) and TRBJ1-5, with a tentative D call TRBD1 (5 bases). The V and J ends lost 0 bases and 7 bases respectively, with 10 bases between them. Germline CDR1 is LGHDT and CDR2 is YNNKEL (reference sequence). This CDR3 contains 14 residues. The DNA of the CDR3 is TGTGCCAGCAGCCAAGATCCAGGGTCCCAGCCCCAGCATTTT. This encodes CASSQDPGSQPQHF.

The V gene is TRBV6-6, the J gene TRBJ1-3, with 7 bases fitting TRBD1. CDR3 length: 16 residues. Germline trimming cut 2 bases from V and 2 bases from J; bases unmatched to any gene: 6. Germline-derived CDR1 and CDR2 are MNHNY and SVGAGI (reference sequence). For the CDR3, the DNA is TGTGCCAGCAGTTACGACAGGGAGGTAGCTGGAAACACCATATATTTT. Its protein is CASSYDREVAGNTIYF.

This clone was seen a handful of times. CDR3 region: CASSQRDIVNTEAFF. CDR3 in DNA: TGTGCCAGCAGCCAACGGGACATCGTAAACACTGAAGCTTTCTTT. The chain recombines TRBV3-1 (or the pseudogene TRBV3-2) with TRBJ1-1, with D maybe TRBD1 (6 bases). Germline assignment: CDR1 LGHDT and CDR2 YNNKEL (reference sequence). V dropped 2 bases and J dropped 2 bases, with 12 bases sitting between them. This CDR3 has 15 residues.

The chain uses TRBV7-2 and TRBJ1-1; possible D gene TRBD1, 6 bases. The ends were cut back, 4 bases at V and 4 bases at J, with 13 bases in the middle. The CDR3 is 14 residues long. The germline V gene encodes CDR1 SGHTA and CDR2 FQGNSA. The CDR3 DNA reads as TGTGCCAGCAGCTCTGGGGGCGTAACCACTGAAGCTTTCTTT. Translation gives CASSSGGVTTEAFF.

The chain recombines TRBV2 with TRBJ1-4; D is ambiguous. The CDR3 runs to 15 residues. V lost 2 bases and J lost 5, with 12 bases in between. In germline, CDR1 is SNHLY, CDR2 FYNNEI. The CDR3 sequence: CASSESGLLNEKLFF. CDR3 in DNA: TGTGCCAGCAGTGAATCTGGACTGCTAAATGAAAAACTGTTTTTT.

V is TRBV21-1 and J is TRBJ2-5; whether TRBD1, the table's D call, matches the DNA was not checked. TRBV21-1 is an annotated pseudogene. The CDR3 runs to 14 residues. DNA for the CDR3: TGTGCCAGCGGCCGACAGGTTCGAGGCGAGACCCAGTACTTC. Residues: CASGRQVRGETQYF.

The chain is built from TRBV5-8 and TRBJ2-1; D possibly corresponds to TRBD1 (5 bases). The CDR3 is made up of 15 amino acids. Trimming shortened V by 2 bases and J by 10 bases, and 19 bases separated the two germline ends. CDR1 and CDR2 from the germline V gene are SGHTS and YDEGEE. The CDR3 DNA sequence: TGTGCCAGCAGCTTATTATTCGTAAGGGGCAGCGAGCAGTTCTTC. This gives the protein CASSLLFVRGSEQFF.

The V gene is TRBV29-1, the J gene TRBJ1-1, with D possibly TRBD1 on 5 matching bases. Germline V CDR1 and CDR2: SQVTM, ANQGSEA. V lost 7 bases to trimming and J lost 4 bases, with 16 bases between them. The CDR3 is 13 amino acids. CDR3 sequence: CSGTQGGGTEAFF. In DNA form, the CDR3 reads TGCAGCGGGACTCAGGGAGGTGGCACTGAAGCTTTCTTT.

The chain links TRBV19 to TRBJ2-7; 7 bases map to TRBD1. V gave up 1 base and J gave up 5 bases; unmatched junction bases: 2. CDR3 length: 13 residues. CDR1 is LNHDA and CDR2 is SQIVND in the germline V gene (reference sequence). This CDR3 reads CASSIGQGDEQYF. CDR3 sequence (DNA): TGTGCCAGTAGTATAGGACAGGGTGACGAGCAGTACTTC. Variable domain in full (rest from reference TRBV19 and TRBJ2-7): DGGITQSPKYLFRKEGQNVTLSCEQNLNHDAMYWYRQDPGQGLRLIYYSQIVNDFQKGDIAEGYSVSREKKESFPLTVTSAQKNPTAFYLCASSIGQGDEQYFGPGTRLTVT.

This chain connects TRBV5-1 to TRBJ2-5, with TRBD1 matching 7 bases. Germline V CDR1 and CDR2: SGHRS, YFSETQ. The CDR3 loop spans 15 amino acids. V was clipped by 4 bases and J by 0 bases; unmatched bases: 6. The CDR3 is CASSTGQWDQETQYF. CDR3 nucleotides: TGCGCCAGCAGCACGGGACAGTGGGACCAAGAGACCCAGTACTTC.

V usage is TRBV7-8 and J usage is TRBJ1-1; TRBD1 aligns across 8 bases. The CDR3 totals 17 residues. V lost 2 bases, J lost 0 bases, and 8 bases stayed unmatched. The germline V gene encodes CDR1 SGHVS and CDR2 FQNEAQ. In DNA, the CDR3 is TGTGCCAGCAGCTTATCGGCAGGGGGCATTCTGAACACTGAAGCTTTCTTT. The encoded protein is CASSLSAGGILNTEAFF.

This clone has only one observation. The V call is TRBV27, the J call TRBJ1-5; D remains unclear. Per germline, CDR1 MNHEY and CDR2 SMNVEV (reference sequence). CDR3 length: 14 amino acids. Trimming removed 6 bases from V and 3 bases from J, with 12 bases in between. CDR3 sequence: CASRPWGDNQPQHF. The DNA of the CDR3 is TGTGCCAGCAGACCGTGGGGAGACAATCAGCCCCAGCATTTT.

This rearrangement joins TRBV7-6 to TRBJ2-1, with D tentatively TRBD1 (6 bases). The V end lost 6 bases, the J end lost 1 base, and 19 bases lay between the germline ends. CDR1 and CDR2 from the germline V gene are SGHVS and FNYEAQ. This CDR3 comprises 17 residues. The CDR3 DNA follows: TGTGCCAGCAGTAATCTCGAGGGGGTCGGGTCCTACAATGAGCAGTTCTTC. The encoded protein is CASSNLEGVGSYNEQFF.

The CDR3 protein is CASSLTGTALDYNYGYTF. CDR3 DNA: TGTGCCAGCAGTTTAACCGGGACAGCACTAGACTATAACTATGGCTACACCTTC. The chain employs TRBV27 and TRBJ1-2; 7 positions agree with TRBD1. Germline CDR1 is MNHEY and CDR2 is SMNVEV (reference sequence). V lost 2 bases and J lost 1; bases outside the gene matches: 13. This CDR3 is built from 18 residues.

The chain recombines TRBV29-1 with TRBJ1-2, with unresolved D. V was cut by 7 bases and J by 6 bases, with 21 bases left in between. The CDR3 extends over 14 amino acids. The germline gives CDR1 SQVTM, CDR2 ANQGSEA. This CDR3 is CSDSLLGGENGYTF. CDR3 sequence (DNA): TGCAGCGACTCCCTTCTTGGAGGAGAGAATGGCTACACCTTC.

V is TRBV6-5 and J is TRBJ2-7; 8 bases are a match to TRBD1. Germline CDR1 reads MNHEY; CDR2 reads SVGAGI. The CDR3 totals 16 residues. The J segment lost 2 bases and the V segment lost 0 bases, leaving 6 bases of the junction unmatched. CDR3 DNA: TGTGCCAGCAGTTACTCGGACAGGGTACTACCCTACGAGCAGTACTTC. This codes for CASSYSDRVLPYEQYF.

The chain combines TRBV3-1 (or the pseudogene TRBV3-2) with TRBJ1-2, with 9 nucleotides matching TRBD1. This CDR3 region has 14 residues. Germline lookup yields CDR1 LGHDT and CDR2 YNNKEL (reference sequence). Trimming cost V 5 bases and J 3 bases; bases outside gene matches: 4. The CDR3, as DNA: TGTGCCAGCAGCTCGGGACAGGGACACTATGGCTACACCTTC. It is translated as CASSSGQGHYGYTF.

DNA of the CDR3: TGTGCCAGCAGCTACGGACTAGCGGGGGGGAATGAGCAGTTCTTC. Translation gives CASSYGLAGGNEQFF. This chain connects TRBV6-5 to TRBJ2-1; TRBD2 matches at 15 bases. Trimming cost V 6 bases and J 7 bases; bases outside gene matches: 4. The CDR3 loop spans 15 amino acids. CDR1 and CDR2 (germline): MNHEY, SVGAGI.

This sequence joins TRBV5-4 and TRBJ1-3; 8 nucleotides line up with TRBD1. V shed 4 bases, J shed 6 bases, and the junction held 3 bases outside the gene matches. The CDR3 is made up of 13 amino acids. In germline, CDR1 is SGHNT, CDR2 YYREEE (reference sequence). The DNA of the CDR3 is TGTGCCAGCAGCATGGACAGGGAAAACACCATATATTTT. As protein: CASSMDRENTIYF.

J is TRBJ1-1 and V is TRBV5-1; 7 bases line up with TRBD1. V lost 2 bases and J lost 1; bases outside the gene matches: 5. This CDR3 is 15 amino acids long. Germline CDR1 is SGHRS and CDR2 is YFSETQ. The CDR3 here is CASSFRGQPNTEAFF. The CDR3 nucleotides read TGCGCCAGCAGCTTTAGGGGGCAGCCGAACACTGAAGCTTTCTTT.

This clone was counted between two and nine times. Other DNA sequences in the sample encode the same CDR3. This CDR3 is CASRRVNEKLFF. The CDR3 nucleotides are TGTGCCAGCAGGAGGGTTAATGAAAAACTGTTTTTT. The chain employs TRBV2 and TRBJ1-4; D is ambiguous. There are 12 residues in the CDR3. The V end was cut by 6 bases, the J end by 4 bases, with 6 bases between. The V gene's germline CDR1 is SNHLY and CDR2 FYNNEI.

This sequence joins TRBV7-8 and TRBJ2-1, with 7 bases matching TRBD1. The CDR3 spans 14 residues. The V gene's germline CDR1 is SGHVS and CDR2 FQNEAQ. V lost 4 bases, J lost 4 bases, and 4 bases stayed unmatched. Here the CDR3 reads CASSSGQLYNEQFF. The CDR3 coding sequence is TGTGCCAGCAGCTCGGGACAGTTATACAATGAGCAGTTCTTC. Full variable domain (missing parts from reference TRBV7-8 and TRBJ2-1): GAGVSQSPRYKVAKRGQDVALRCDPISGHVSLFWYQQALGQGPEFLTYFQNEAQLDKSGLPSDRFFAERPEGSVSTLKIQRTQQEDSAVYLCASSSGQLYNEQFFGPGTRLTVL.

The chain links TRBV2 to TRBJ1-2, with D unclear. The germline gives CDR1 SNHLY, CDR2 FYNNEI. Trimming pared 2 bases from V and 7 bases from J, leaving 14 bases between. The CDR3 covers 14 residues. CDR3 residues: CASSEPGLDFGYTF. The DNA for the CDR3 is TGTGCCAGCAGTGAACCGGGTCTCGATTTTGGCTACACCTTC.

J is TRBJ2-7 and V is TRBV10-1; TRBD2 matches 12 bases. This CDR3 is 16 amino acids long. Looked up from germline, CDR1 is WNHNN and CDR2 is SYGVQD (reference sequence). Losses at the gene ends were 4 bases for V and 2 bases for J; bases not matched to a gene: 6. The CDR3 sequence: CASSAGTSGSTYEQYF. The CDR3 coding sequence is TGCGCCAGCAGTGCCGGGACTAGCGGGTCTACCTACGAGCAGTACTTC.

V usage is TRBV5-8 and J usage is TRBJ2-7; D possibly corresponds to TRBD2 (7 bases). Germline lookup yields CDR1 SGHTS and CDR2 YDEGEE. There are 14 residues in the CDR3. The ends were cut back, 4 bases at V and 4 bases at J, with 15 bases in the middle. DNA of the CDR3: TGTGCCAGCAGCCCGGCGGGGGCATTATACGAGCAGTACTTC. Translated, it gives CASSPAGALYEQYF.

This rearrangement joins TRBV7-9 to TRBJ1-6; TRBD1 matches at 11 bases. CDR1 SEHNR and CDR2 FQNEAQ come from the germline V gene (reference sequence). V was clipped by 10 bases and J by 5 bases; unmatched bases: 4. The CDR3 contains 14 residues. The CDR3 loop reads CATGQGAHNSPLHF. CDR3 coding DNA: TGTGCCACTGGACAGGGGGCGCATAATTCACCCCTCCACTTT. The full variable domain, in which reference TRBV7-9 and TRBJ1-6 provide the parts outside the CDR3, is DTGVSQNPRHKITKRGQNVTFRCDPISEHNRLYWYRQTLGQGPEFLTYFQNEAQLEKSRLLSDRFSAERPKGSFSTLEIQRTEQGDSAMYLCATGQGAHNSPLHFGNGTRLTVT.